These 4 T cell receptor beta chains originate from one sample sequenced in a study of neoadjuvant anti-PD-1 for oral cavity cancer. Regarding time point: after neoadjuvant nivolumab, at surgical resection. Profiling relied on immunoSEQ multiplex PCR, and the TCRdb table lists in-frame clones only, not all of them. The sample yields 13,000 or so clones, around 71% seen once. The sample in question was PBMCs, obtained after nivolumab (anti-PD-1) treatment. Receptors originate from a person aged 40 to 85 with oral cavity squamous cell carcinoma.

The chain couples TRBV2 to TRBJ2-2; 8 bases are a match to TRBD1. Germline CDR1 SNHLY, CDR2 FYNNEI. CDR3 size: 15 residues. Trimming took 5 bases from V and 6 from J; bases not matched to a gene: 8. CDR3 nucleotides: TGTGCCAGCAGTACGGACAGGGCCGCCGCCGGGGAGCTGTTTTTT. Amino acid sequence: CASSTDRAAAGELFF.

The V and J genes are TRBV15 and TRBJ1-5; D unresolved. CDR1 is LNHNV and CDR2 is YYDKDF in the germline V gene (reference sequence). This CDR3 comprises 13 residues. The V end was cut by 7 bases, the J end by 3 bases, with 10 bases between. CDR3 sequence reads: CATNRDFNQPQHF. The CDR3 DNA reads as TGTGCCACCAACCGGGATTTCAATCAGCCCCAGCATTTT.

The rearrangement links TRBV7-9 to TRBJ1-1, with D unclear. The CDR3 runs 12 residues. V was pared by 3 bases and J by 4 bases, with 6 bases between. Germline V lookup: CDR1 SEHNR, CDR2 FQNEAQ (reference sequence). The CDR3, as DNA: TGTGCCAGCAGCTTGAAAGGCACTGAAGCTTTCTTT. It yields the protein CASSLKGTEAFF.

The CDR3 DNA follows: TGTGCCAGCAGTTTATTGGTTTCTAGCACCGACACCGGGGAGCTGTTTTTT. This gives the protein CASSLLVSSTDTGELFF. The chain couples TRBV27 to TRBJ2-2; D is perhaps TRBD2 (5 bases). The germline V and J ends were trimmed by 1 base and 3 bases, with 15 bases remaining between them. The germline gives CDR1 MNHEY, CDR2 SMNVEV (reference sequence). The CDR3 has 17 residues.